This T cell receptor (beta chain) was recorded in a study of Ad26.COV2.S vaccination and SARS-CoV-2 variants (dated by TCRdb to the early 2020s). Some background on the complete study: Vaccine-arm donors came from COV1001, a multicentre, randomized, double-blind, placebo-controlled phase I-IIa trial of Ad26.COV2.S in healthy adults. Trial participants were randomized into five groups of five, in which low-dose or high-dose Ad26.COV2.S was given once or twice, or placebo was given on both occasions. The specificity and breadth of SARS-CoV-2-reactive T cell receptors after Ad26.COV2.S vaccination were assessed by TCRbeta repertoire sequencing. Blinding of investigators to trial group allocation was maintained during experiments and outcome assessment. Ad26.COV2.S was administered intramuscularly at 5 x 10^10 or 1 x 10^11 viral particles, either as a single shot or as two shots given 56 days apart. The TCR-sequenced set comprised approximately 32 samples: roughly 19 Ad26.COV2.S vaccine recipients, 5 placebo recipients and 8 SARS-CoV-2 convalescent individuals.

The treatment or condition label for this specimen denotes: 15 to 20 received Ad26.COV2.S at low or high dose, single or two shots; a few received placebo; per-sample allocation not given. Repertoires of vaccine and placebo recipients were sequenced from samples collected on day 63 after the first injection. Cohort 1b enrolled 20 to 30 adults aged 18-55 years at a single site in Boston, USA, between 29 July and 7 August 2020. As a vaccine, Ad26.COV2.S was a replication-incompetent adenovirus type 26 vector that expressed a prefusion-stabilized SARS-CoV-2 spike protein derived from the original Wuhan strain. The immunoSEQ Assay was used to sequence TCRbeta CDR3 regions. After extraction, genomic DNA underwent amplification by bias-controlled multiplex PCR, followed by high-throughput sequencing. The source study handled its data this way. To quantify the absolute abundance of each unique TCRbeta CDR3 region, sequences were collapsed and filtered. Usable DNA was measured by amplifying reference genes present in all nucleated cells, and TCRbeta template counts were normalized to that usable DNA to estimate T cell fraction. Repertoire TCRs were annotated as SARS-CoV-2-specific when V gene, CDR3 amino acid sequence and J gene were exactly matched to a known reactive TCR set. The reference SARS-CoV-2 TCR set was derived from MIRA and filtered for enrichment in COVID-19-positive ImmuneCODE repertoires, a step that removed public or cross-reactive TCRs. Using the MIRA antigens, annotated TCRs were further analysed by specific ORF or by position within an ORF. Breadth was defined as annotated unique rearrangements over total unique productive rearrangements; depth was the summed frequency of those rearrangements. TCR breadth was compared between groups using two-sided Wilcoxon rank-sum tests. The immuneACCESS repertoire file appears here via TCRdb, limited to in-frame rearrangements. These files lack a portion of the clones; in checked studies, under half of the deficit traces to unresolved V genes, and the cause of the others is not known. That table supplies the V and J calls and clone size; D and trimming were determined from the DNA. For this sample the table gives some 290,000 clones, of which about 86% were detected only once. The top ten clonotypes cover around 2% of the sample.

A remark on this clone: Its recognized antigen is unknown. No clone much larger than this one lies a single base away; base qualities are absent.

What the work shows at the level of the full study, not this receptor alone: Compared with placebo recipients, Ad26.COV2.S recipients showed higher spike-specific TCR breadth (P = 0.0014). The study was not powered to compare responses between vaccine doses or regimens. The authors noted that the TCR breadth and depth analyses may have underestimated total T cell responses. Substantial breadth of spike-specific CD8+ and CD4+ T cell responses was reported after vaccination. Vaccine and placebo recipients had comparable non-spike TCR breadth, which fits with the vaccine containing only spike.

This clonotype originated in a person between 18 and 59 years old who received the Ad26.COV2.S COVID-19 vaccine or a placebo. The sample here was peripheral blood, taken in a trial of Ad26.COV2.S vaccine versus placebo.

The CDR3 has the sequence CALNPGGVSNQPQHF. The base sequence is TGTGCCCTCAACCCCGGGGGGGTTAGCAATCAGCCCCAGCATTTT. Rearrangement joined TRBV11-2 to TRBJ1-5; TRBD1 is perhaps the D gene, given 5 matching bases. Reading from cysteine to phenylalanine, the CDR3 counts 15 amino acids. The only DNA kept is the CDR3, 45 bases in frame from the first base. At the junction V is shortened by 11 bases and J by 0 bases, with 17 bases in between. The germline V gene specifies SGHAT as CDR1 and FQNNGV as CDR2.